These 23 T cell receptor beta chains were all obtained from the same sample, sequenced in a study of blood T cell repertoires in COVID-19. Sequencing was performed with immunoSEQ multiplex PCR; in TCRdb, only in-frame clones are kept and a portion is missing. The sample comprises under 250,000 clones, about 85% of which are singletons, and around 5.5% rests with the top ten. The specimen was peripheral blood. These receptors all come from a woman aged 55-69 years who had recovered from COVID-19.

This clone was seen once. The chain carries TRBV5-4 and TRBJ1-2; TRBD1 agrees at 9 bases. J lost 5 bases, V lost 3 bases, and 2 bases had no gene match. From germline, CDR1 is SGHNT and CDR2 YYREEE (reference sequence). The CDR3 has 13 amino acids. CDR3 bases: TGTGCCAGCAGCTCGACAGGGGGGTATGGCTACACCTTC. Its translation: CASSSTGGYGYTF.

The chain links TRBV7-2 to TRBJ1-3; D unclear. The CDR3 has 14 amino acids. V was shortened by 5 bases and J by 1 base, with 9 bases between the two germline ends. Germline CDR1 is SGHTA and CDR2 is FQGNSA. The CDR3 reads CASSPSLSGNTIYF. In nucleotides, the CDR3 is TGTGCCAGCAGCCCTTCACTTTCTGGAAACACCATATATTTT. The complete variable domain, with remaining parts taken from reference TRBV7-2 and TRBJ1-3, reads GAGVSQSPSNKVTEKGKDVELRCDPISGHTALYWYRQSLGQGLEFLIYFQGNSAPDKSGLPSDRFSAERTGGSVSTLTIQRTQQEDSAVYLCASSPSLSGNTIYFGEGSWLTVV.

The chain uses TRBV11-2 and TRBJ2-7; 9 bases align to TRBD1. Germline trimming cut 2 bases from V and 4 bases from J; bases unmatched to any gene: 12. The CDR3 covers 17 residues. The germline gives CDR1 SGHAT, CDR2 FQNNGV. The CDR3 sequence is CASSLRGPGQGIYEQYF. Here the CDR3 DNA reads TGTGCCAGCAGCTTAAGGGGACCGGGACAGGGAATTTACGAGCAGTACTTC.

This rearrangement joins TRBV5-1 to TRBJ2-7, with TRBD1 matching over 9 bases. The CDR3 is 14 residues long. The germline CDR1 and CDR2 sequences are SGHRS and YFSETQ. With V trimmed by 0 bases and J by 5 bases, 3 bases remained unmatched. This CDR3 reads CASSLGGTGNEQYF. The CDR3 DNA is TGCGCCAGCAGCTTGGGCGGGACAGGGAACGAGCAGTACTTC.

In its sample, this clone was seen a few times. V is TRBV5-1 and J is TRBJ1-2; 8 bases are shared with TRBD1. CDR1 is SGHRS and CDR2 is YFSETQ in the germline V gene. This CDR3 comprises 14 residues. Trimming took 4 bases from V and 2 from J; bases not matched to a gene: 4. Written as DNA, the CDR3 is TGCGCCAGCAGCCCGGACAGGGAGAACTATGGCTACACCTTC. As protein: CASSPDRENYGYTF.

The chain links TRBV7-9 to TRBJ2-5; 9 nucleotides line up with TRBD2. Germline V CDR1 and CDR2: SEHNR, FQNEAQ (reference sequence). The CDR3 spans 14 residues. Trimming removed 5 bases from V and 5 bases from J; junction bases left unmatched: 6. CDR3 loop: CASSPLAGWETQYF. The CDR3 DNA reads TGTGCCAGCAGCCCCCTAGCGGGGTGGGAGACCCAGTACTTC. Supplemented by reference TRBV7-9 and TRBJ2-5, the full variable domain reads DTGVSQNPRHKITKRGQNVTFRCDPISEHNRLYWYRQTLGQGPEFLTYFQNEAQLEKSRLLSDRFSAERPKGSFSTLEIQRTEQGDSAMYLCASSPLAGWETQYFGPGTRLLVL.

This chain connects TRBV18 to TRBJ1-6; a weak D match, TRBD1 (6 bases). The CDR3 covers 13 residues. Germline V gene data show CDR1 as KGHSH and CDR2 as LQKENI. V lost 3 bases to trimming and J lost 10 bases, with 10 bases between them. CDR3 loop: CASSPAGDSPLHF. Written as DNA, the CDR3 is TGTGCCAGCTCACCCGCAGGGGACTCACCCCTCCACTTT.

For the CDR3, the DNA is TGTGCCAGCAGTTACTCCCAGGGGGCAGGGAATGAGCAGTTCTTC. Protein product: CASSYSQGAGNEQFF. The V call is TRBV6-5, the J call TRBJ2-1; 8 bases are a match to TRBD1. The CDR3 has 15 residues. Germline trimming cut 0 bases from V and 7 bases from J; bases unmatched to any gene: 5. The germline V gene has CDR1 MNHEY and CDR2 SVGAGI.

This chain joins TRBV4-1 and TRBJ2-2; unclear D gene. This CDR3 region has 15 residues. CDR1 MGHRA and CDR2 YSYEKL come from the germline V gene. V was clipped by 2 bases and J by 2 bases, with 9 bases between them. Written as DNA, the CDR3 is TGCGCCAGCAGCCAAAGCGACCTTAACACCGGGGAGCTGTTTTTT. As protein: CASSQSDLNTGELFF.

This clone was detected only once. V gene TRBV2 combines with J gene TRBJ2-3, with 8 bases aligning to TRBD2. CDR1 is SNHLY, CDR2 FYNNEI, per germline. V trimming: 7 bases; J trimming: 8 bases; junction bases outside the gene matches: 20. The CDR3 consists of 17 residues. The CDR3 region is CASKSEAGAPEVGTQYF. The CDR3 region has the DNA TGTGCCAGCAAGTCTGAAGCGGGGGCGCCGGAGGTGGGTACGCAGTATTTT.

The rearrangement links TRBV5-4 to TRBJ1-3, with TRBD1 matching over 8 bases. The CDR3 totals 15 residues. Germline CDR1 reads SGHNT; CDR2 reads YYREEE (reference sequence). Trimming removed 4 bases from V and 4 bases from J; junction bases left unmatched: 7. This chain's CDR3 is CASSPGTGLGNTIYF. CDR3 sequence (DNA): TGTGCCAGCAGCCCCGGGACAGGCCTGGGAAACACCATATATTTT.

In DNA, the CDR3 is TGTGCCAGCAGCGATCAGGGTGTCTCCTACAATGAGCAGTTCTTC. This translates into CASSDQGVSYNEQFF. The chain is built from TRBV9 and TRBJ2-1, with a weak D call TRBD1 (5 bases). CDR3 size: 15 residues. Trimming took 3 bases from V and 0 from J, leaving 10 bases between them. Germline CDR1 is SGDLS and CDR2 is YYNGEE.

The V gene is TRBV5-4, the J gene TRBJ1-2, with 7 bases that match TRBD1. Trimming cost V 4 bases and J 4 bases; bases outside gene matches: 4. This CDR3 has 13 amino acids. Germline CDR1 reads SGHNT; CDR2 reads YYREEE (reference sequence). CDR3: CASSGDRVYGYTF. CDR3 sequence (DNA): TGTGCCAGCAGCGGAGACAGGGTCTATGGCTACACCTTC.

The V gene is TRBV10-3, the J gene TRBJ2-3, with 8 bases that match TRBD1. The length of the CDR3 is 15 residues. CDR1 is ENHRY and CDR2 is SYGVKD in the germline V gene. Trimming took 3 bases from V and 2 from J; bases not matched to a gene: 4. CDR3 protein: CAISDRDRLTDTQYF. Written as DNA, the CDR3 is TGTGCCATCAGTGACCGGGACAGGCTCACAGATACGCAGTATTTT.

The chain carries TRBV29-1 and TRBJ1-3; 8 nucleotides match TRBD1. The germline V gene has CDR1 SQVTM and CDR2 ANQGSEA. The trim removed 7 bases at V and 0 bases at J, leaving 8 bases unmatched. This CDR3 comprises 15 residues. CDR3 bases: TGCAGCGCTCAGGGGGCGGTAAGCTCTGGAAACACCATATATTTT. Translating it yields CSAQGAVSSGNTIYF.

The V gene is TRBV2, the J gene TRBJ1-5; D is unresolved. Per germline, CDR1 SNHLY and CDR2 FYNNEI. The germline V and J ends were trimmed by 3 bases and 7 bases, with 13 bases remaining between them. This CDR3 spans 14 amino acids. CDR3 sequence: CASSDETYHQPQHF. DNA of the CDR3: TGTGCCAGCAGTGATGAGACTTATCACCAGCCCCAGCATTTT.

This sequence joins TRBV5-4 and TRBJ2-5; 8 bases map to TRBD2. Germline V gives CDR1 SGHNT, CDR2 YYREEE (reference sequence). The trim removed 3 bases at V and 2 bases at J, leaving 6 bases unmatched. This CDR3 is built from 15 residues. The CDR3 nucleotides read TGTGCCAGCAGCTCCGGGGGGGGCAGACAAGAGACCCAGTACTTC. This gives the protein CASSSGGGRQETQYF.

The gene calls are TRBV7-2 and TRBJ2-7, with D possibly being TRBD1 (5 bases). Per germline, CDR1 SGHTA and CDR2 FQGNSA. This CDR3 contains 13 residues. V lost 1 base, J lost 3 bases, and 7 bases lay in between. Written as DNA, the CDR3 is TGTGCCAGCAGCTTAGAGGGGATCTACGAGCAGTACTTC. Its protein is CASSLEGIYEQYF.

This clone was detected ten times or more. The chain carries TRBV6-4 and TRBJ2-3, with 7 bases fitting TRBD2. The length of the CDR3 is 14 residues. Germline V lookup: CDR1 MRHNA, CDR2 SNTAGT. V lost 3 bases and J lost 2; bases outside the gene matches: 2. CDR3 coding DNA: TGTGCCAGCAGTGAGGGGGGGGACACAGATACGCAGTATTTT. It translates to CASSEGGDTDTQYF.

CDR3 in amino acids: CASSSLGRSYGYTF. The DNA of the CDR3 is TGTGCCAGCAGTTCCCTAGGTCGTAGCTATGGCTACACCTTC. The rearrangement joins TRBV6-5 to TRBJ1-2; D is uncertain. From germline, CDR1 is MNHEY and CDR2 SVGAGI. CDR3 length: 14 amino acids. The V end was cut by 4 bases, the J end by 4 bases, with 13 bases between.

CDR3 nucleotides: TGTGCCAGCAGCCGTACAGGGTCGGGGCAGCCCCAGCATTTT. Amino acid sequence: CASSRTGSGQPQHF. V and J are TRBV5-4 and TRBJ1-5; D may be TRBD1 (6 bases). This CDR3 region has 14 residues. V was shortened by 4 bases and J by 7 bases, with 15 bases between the two germline ends. Germline loops: CDR1 SGHNT, CDR2 YYREEE (reference sequence).

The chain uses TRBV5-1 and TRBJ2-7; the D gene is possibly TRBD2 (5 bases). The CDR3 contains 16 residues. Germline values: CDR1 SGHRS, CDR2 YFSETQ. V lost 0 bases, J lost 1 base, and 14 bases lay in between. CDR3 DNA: TGCGCCAGCAGCTTGGGGTTTTCGTGGGAGTCCTACGAGCAGTACTTC. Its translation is CASSLGFSWESYEQYF.

CDR3 region: CASSLSIGSGYTF. DNA of the CDR3: TGTGCCAGCAGTTTATCTATCGGGAGTGGCTACACCTTC. The J gene is TRBJ1-2, the V gene TRBV27, with D hard to call. Germline lookup yields CDR1 MNHEY and CDR2 SMNVEV (reference sequence). The CDR3 has 13 residues. Trimming took 0 bases from V and 7 from J, leaving 9 bases between them.